This is a list of T cell receptor beta chains from one sample in a study of neurological immune-mediated disorders. TCRdb reprocessed the 5' RACE reads with MiXCR, giving one entry per CDR3 protein. The sample has over 60,000 distinct CDR3 sequences, approximately 5% seen once. Sequencing was performed on PBMCs. The receptors originated from a woman in her 70s with multiple sclerosis. Each CDR3 is given with its conserved first and last residue. A D gene is named only where the DNA matches it firmly. Where a row states a size, it is once, few, many or the class of an expanded clone; other rows omit it.

TRBV5-1	many	TRBD1	TRBJ2-1	CASSKGQDNEQFF	TGCGCCAGCAGCAAGGGACAGGACAATGAGCAGTTCTTC
TRBV7-2	many	NA	TRBJ2-7	CASSLAGRAVYF	TGTGCCAGCAGCTTAGCCGGCAGGGCCGTGTACTTC
TRBV10-3	few	NA	TRBJ1-1	CATADTLNTEAFF	TGTGCCACCGCGGACACCTTGAACACTGAAGCTTTCTTT
TRBV29-1	many	TRBD2	TRBJ2-5	CSGLTSGRGETQYF	TGCAGCGGGTTGACTAGCGGGAGGGGGGAGACCCAGTACTTC
TRBV5-1	NA	NA	TRBJ2-7	CASSLGGDSYEQYF	TGCGCCAGCAGCTTGGGCGGAGATTCCTACGAGCAGTACTTC
TRBV4-1	NA	TRBD2	TRBJ2-7	CASSQAGGPSYEQYF	TGCGCCAGCAGCCAGGCGGGAGGGCCATCCTACGAGCAGTACTTC
TRBV15	many	TRBD1	TRBJ2-7	CATSRLSGTGRDEQYF	TGTGCCACCAGCAGACTATCGGGGACAGGGCGTGACGAGCAGTACTTC
TRBV20-1	many	TRBD1	TRBJ1-1	CSASNLGQGQYTEAFF	TGCAGTGCTAGTAATTTAGGGCAGGGACAGTATACTGAAGCTTTCTTT
TRBV12-3/TRBV12-4	few	TRBD2	TRBJ2-5	CASSLSGLVMETQYF	TGTGCCAGCAGTTTATCGGGACTAGTAATGGAGACCCAGTACTTC
TRBV4-1	NA	NA	TRBJ1-4	CASSPLAGYEKLFF	TGCGCCAGCAGCCCTTTAGCAGGATATGAAAAACTGTTTTTT
TRBV10-3	many	TRBD1	TRBJ2-7	CAISEQGQYEQYF	TGTGCCATCAGTGAGCAGGGACAGTACGAGCAGTACTTC
TRBV11-2	few	TRBD1	TRBJ2-1	CASSIRQGIGEQFF	TGTGCCAGCAGCATTAGACAGGGTATCGGTGAGCAGTTCTTC
TRBV20-1	many	TRBD2	TRBJ2-3	CSAAPGGRGGTDTQYF	TGCAGTGCCGCCCCCGGCGGGAGGGGGGGCACAGATACGCAGTATTTT
TRBV5-1	many	TRBD1	TRBJ1-4	CASSSRDRATNEKLFF	TGCGCCAGCAGCTCGCGCGACAGGGCTACTAATGAAAAACTGTTTTTT
TRBV5-1	NA	NA	TRBJ2-7	CASSPFTGAYEQYF	TGCGCCAGCAGCCCCTTTACCGGGGCTTACGAGCAGTACTTC
TRBV5-1	many	TRBD1	TRBJ2-3	CASSLGTGTEYF	TGCGCCAGCAGCCTGGGGACAGGGACTGAATATTTT
TRBV7-2	many	TRBD1	TRBJ2-5	CASSTDRVETQYF	TGTGCCAGCAGCACGGACAGGGTCGAGACCCAGTACTTC
TRBV7-2	many	TRBD2	TRBJ2-7	CASSLGSGAPYEQYF	TGTGCCAGCAGCTTAGGTAGCGGGGCACCCTACGAGCAGTACTTC
TRBV7-2	few	TRBD2	TRBJ2-1	CASSLVAGVRNNEQFF	TGTGCCAGCAGCTTAGTTGCGGGAGTACGGAACAATGAGCAGTTCTTC
TRBV3-1	many	TRBD1	TRBJ1-2	CASSQDQGQGTYGYTF	TGTGCCAGCAGCCAAGATCAGGGACAGGGAACATATGGCTACACCTTC
TRBV27	many	NA	TRBJ2-7	CASSSLTGPSAYEQYF	TGTGCCAGCAGTTCACTCACAGGGCCGTCGGCCTACGAGCAGTACTTC
TRBV2	many	NA	TRBJ1-2	CASSVLGPYGYTF	TGTGCCAGCAGCGTATTAGGCCCTTATGGCTACACCTTC
TRBV20-1	many	NA	TRBJ2-7	CSAREGWTAYEQYF	TGCAGTGCTAGAGAGGGCTGGACAGCATACGAGCAGTACTTC
TRBV7-9	many	NA	TRBJ2-1	CASSFKRRLFGEQFF	TGTGCCAGCAGCTTCAAGCGGCGGCTGTTCGGTGAGCAGTTCTTC
TRBV20-1	many	NA	TRBJ1-2	CSASRDLGNYGYTF	TGCAGTGCGAGTCGGGACCTGGGAAACTATGGCTACACCTTC
TRBV27	NA	NA	TRBJ2-1	CASSLIQHPGEQFF	TGTGCCAGCAGTTTAATTCAACACCCAGGGGAGCAGTTCTTC
TRBV20-1	many	TRBD2	TRBJ2-5	CSARDAGGPVETQYF	TGCAGTGCTAGAGATGCGGGAGGGCCGGTAGAGACCCAGTACTTC
TRBV7-2	few	NA	TRBJ1-3	CASSLARERGNTIYF	TGTGCCAGCAGCTTAGCTAGGGAAAGAGGAAACACCATATATTTT
TRBV3-1	many	NA	TRBJ2-1	CASSQVPGGYNEQFF	TGTGCCAGCAGCCAAGTCCCAGGGGGGTACAATGAGCAGTTCTTC
TRBV10-3	many	NA	TRBJ1-1	CAIRGAMNTEAFF	TGTGCCATCAGGGGGGCCATGAACACTGAAGCTTTCTTT
TRBV6-5	many	TRBD2	TRBJ2-7	CASSYSTGGPYEQYF	TGTGCCAGCAGTTACTCTACGGGGGGGCCCTACGAGCAGTACTTC
TRBV7-2	many	NA	TRBJ2-1	CASSPGGYNEQFF	TGTGCCAGCAGCCCCGGGGGATACAATGAGCAGTTCTTC
TRBV7-2	many	TRBD2	TRBJ2-7	CASSLPGGLAGGREQYF	TGTGCCAGCAGCTTACCGGGGGGATTAGCGGGAGGCCGCGAGCAGTACTTC
TRBV7-6	many	NA	TRBJ1-3	CASSLDTPGLNSGNTIYF	TGTGCCAGCAGCTTAGATACCCCCGGTCTTAACTCTGGAAACACCATATATTTT
TRBV5-1	many	NA	TRBJ1-3	CASSLAGVSGNTIYF	TGCGCCAGCAGCTTGGCCGGGGTCTCTGGAAACACCATATATTTT
TRBV20-1	many	TRBD1	TRBJ2-7	CSATPGQGSYEQYF	TGCAGTGCGACCCCGGGACAGGGGTCCTACGAGCAGTACTTC
TRBV7-2	many	TRBD1	TRBJ1-3	CASSSWGGDSASADTIYF	TGTGCCAGCAGCTCCTGGGGGGGGGACAGCGCGTCGGCGGACACCATATATTTT
TRBV12-3/TRBV12-4	many	TRBD2	TRBJ2-7	CASRLGTSGSYEQYF	TGTGCCAGCAGGCTCGGGACTAGCGGGAGTTACGAGCAGTACTTC
TRBV30	many	NA	TRBJ1-5	CAWAQGYNQPQHF	TGTGCCTGGGCCCAGGGGTACAATCAGCCCCAGCATTTT
TRBV15	few	NA	TRBJ1-2	CATSRGAQQGKGGYTF	TGTGCCACCAGCAGAGGCGCTCAACAGGGAAAAGGAGGCTACACCTTC
TRBV5-1	many	TRBD1	TRBJ2-7	CASSPGTGGGEQYF	TGCGCCAGCAGCCCCGGGACAGGGGGCGGCGAGCAGTACTTC
TRBV7-9	many	NA	TRBJ2-2	CASRYYTGELFF	TGTGCCAGCAGATATTACACCGGGGAGCTGTTTTTT
TRBV12-3/TRBV12-4	many	NA	TRBJ1-1	CASSFREKNTEAFF	TGTGCCAGCAGTTTCAGAGAAAAGAACACTGAAGCTTTCTTT
TRBV18	many	TRBD2	TRBJ2-2	CASRLAGAGTGELFF	TGTGCCAGCCGCCTAGCGGGAGCTGGCACCGGGGAGCTGTTTTTT
TRBV5-1	few	NA	TRBJ2-7	CASSLLSGRAQVEQYF	TGCGCCAGCAGCTTGCTGTCCGGCAGAGCTCAGGTCGAGCAGTACTTC
TRBV2	few	TRBD1	TRBJ2-5	CASSWTGGKTQYF	TGTGCCAGCAGTTGGACAGGGGGAAAGACCCAGTACTTC
TRBV5-1	few	NA	TRBJ2-2	CASSLVSTGELFF	TGCGCCAGCAGCTTGGTGTCCACCGGGGAGCTGTTTTTT
TRBV5-1	NA	TRBD1	TRBJ1-2	CTSSLQGAYGYTF	TGCACCAGCAGCTTACAGGGGGCGTATGGCTACACCTTC
TRBV5-1	many	NA	TRBJ2-7	CASSLERNEQYF	TGCGCCAGCAGCTTGGAGAGGAACGAGCAGTACTTC
TRBV7-2	many	NA	TRBJ1-1	CASSFSQSTEAFF	TGTGCCAGCAGCTTCTCACAATCCACTGAAGCTTTCTTT
TRBV20-1	NA	NA	TRBJ2-3	CSARDPVTDTQYF	TGCAGTGCTAGAGACCCGGTCACAGATACGCAGTATTTT
TRBV5-1	many	TRBD1	TRBJ2-7	CASSMAGTEIYEQYF	TGCGCCAGCAGCATGGCCGGGACAGAGATCTACGAGCAGTACTTC
TRBV12-3/TRBV12-4	many	NA	TRBJ2-1	CASSYEGGRKQFF	TGTGCCAGCAGCTACGAAGGGGGTCGCAAGCAGTTCTTC
TRBV7-9	many	NA	TRBJ2-1	CASSLVALPSYNEQFF	TGTGCCAGCAGCTTAGTAGCCTTGCCTTCCTACAATGAGCAGTTCTTC
TRBV7-9	few	NA	TRBJ1-1	CASSLIQVMNTEAFF	TGTGCCAGCAGCTTAATCCAGGTAATGAACACTGAAGCTTTCTTT